This T cell receptor (beta chain) stems from a study of blood T cell repertoires in COVID-19. Study in general: Both acute and convalescent COVID-19 samples were obtained from the United States, Italy and Spain.

Only in-frame clones appear in the TCRdb table, and some are missing; sequencing was by immunoSEQ multiplex PCR. This table holds some 170,000 clones, 80% to 90% found once. Seattle's cohort entered during active infection and was followed longitudinally. Trimming shortened V by 6 bases and J by 0 bases, and 15 bases separated the two germline ends. CDR3 size: 15 residues. Germline-derived CDR1 and CDR2 are LNHDA and SQIVND (reference sequence). The J gene is TRBJ2-7, the V gene TRBV19; possible D gene TRBD1, 5 bases. The clonotype was recovered from a woman aged 40 to 50 with COVID-19, enrolled during active disease. Material for sequencing was peripheral blood. CDR3 residues: CASRKIQESSYEQYF. The CDR3 nucleotides read TGTGCCAGTAGGAAAATACAGGAGAGCTCCTACGAGCAGTACTTC.